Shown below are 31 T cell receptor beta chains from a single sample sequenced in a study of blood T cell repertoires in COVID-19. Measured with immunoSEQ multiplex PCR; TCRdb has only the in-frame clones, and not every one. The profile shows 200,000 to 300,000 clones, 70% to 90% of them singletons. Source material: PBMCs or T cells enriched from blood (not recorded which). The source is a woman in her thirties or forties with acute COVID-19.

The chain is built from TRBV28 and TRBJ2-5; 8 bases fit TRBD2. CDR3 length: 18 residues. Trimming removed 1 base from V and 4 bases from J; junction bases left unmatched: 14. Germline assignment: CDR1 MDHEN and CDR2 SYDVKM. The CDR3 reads CASSLSGLPGGTGETQYF. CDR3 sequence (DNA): TGTGCCAGCAGTTTATCCGGCCTCCCGGGGGGGACGGGAGAGACCCAGTACTTC.

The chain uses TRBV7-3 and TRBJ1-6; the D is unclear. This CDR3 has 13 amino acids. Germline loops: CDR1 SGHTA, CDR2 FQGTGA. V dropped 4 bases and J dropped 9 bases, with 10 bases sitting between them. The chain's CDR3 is CASSSEQLSPLHF. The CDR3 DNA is TGTGCCAGCAGCTCAGAACAGCTTTCACCCCTCCACTTT.

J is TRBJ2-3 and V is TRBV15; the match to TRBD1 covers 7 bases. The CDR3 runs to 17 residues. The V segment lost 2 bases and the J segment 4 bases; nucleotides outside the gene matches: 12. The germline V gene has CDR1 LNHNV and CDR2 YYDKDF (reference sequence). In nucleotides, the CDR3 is TGTGCCACCAGCAGATCTCGGGCAGGGGGTGTCCCAGATACGCAGTATTTT. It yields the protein CATSRSRAGGVPDTQYF.

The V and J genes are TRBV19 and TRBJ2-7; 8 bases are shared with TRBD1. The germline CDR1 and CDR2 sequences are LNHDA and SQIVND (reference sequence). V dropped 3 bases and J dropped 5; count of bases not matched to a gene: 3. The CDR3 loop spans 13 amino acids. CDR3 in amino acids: CASSIAGGHEQYF. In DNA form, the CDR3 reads TGTGCCAGTAGTATCGCAGGGGGCCACGAGCAGTACTTC.

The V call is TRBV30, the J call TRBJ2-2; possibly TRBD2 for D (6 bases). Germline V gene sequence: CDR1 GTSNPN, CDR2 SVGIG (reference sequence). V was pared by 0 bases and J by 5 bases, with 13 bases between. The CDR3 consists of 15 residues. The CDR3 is CAWSVRIGSTGELFF. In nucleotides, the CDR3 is TGTGCCTGGAGTGTACGTATCGGGAGTACCGGGGAGCTGTTTTTT.

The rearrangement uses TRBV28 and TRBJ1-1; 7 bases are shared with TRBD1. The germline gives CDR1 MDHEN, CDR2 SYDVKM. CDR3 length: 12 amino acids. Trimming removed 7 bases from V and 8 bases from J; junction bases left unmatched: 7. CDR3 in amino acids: CASKTGSLEAFF. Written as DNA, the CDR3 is TGTGCCAGCAAGACAGGGTCTCTGGAAGCTTTCTTT.

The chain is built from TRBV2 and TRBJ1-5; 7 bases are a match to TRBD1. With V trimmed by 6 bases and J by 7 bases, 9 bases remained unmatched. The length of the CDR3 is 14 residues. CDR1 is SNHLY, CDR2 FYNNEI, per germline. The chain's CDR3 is CASRARQGKQPQHF. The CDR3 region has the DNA TGTGCCAGCAGGGCCCGACAGGGAAAGCAGCCCCAGCATTTT.

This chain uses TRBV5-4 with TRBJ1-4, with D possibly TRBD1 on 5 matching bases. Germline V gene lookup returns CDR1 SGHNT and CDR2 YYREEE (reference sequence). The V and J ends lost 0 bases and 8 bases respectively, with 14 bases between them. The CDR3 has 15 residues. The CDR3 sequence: CASSLGGGEAEKLFF. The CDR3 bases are TGTGCCAGCAGCTTGGGGGGGGGTGAGGCGGAAAAACTGTTTTTT. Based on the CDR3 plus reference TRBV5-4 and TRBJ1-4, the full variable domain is ETGVTQSPTHLIKTRGQQVTLRCSSQSGHNTVSWYQQALGQGPQFIFQYYREEENGRGNFPPRFSGLQFPNYSSELNVNALELDDSALYLCASSLGGGEAEKLFFGSGTQLSVL.

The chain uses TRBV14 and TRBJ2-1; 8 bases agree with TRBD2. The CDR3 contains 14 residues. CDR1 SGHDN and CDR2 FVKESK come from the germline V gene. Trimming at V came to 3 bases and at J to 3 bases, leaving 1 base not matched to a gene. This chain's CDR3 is CASSQGLVYNEQFF. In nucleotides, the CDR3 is TGTGCCAGCAGCCAGGGACTAGTCTACAATGAGCAGTTCTTC.

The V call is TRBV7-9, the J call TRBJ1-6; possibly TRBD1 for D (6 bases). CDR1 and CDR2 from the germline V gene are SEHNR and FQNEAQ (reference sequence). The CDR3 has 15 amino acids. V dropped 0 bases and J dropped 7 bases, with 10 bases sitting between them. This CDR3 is CASSLAYRENSPLHF. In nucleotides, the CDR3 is TGTGCCAGCAGCTTAGCGTACAGGGAGAATTCACCCCTCCACTTT. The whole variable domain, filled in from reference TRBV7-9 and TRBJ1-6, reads DTGVSQNPRHKITKRGQNVTFRCDPISEHNRLYWYRQTLGQGPEFLTYFQNEAQLEKSRLLSDRFSAERPKGSFSTLEIQRTEQGDSAMYLCASSLAYRENSPLHFGNGTRLTVT.

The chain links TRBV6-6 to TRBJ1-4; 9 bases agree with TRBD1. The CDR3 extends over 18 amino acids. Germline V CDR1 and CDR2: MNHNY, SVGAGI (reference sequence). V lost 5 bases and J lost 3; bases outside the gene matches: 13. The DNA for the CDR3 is TGTGCCAGCAGTCGATCCGGGACAGGGTATGAGGCTAATGAAAAACTGTTTTTT. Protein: CASSRSGTGYEANEKLFF.

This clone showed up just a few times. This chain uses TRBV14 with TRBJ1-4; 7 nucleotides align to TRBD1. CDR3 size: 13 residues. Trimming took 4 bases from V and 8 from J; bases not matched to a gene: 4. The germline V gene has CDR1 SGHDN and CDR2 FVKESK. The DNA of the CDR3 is TGTGCCAGCAGCCGGGGGACAGCCGAAAAACTGTTTTTT. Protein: CASSRGTAEKLFF.

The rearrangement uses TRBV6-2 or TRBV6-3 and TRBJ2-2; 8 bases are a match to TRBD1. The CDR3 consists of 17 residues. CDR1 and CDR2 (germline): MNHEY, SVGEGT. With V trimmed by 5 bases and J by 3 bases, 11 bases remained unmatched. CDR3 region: CASSTGQGSSYTGELFF. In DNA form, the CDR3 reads TGTGCCAGCAGTACCGGACAGGGATCGAGTTACACCGGGGAGCTGTTTTTT.

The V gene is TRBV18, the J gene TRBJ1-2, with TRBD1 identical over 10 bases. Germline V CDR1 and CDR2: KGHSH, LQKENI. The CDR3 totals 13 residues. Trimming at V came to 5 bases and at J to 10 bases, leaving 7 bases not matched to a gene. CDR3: CASSFRDRGDYTF. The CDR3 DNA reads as TGTGCCAGCTCATTCCGGGACAGGGGCGACTACACCTTC.

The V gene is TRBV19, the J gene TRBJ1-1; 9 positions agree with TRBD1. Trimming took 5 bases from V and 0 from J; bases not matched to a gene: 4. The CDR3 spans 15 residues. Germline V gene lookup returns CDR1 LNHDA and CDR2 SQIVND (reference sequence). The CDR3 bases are TGTGCCAGTAGTCCCGGGACAGGGCTGAACACTGAAGCTTTCTTT. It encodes CASSPGTGLNTEAFF.

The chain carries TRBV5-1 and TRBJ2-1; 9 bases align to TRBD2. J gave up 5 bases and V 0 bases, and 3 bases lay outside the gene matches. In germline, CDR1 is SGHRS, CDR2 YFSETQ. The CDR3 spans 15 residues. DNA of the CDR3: TGCGCCAGCAGCTTGGGATCTAGCGGGAACAATGAGCAGTTCTTC. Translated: CASSLGSSGNNEQFF.

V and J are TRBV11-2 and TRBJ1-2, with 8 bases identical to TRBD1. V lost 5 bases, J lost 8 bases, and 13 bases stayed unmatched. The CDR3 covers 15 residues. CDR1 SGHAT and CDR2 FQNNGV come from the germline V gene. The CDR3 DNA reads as TGTGCCAGCAGCCCCCTTCGTCGGACAGGGCGAGGCTACACCTTC. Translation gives CASSPLRRTGRGYTF.

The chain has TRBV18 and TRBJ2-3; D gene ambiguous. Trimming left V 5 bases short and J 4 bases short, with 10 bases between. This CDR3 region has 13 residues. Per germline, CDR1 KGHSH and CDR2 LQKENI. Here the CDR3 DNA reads TGTGCCAGCTCAGCAGAACAAGCAGATACGCAGTATTTT. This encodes CASSAEQADTQYF.

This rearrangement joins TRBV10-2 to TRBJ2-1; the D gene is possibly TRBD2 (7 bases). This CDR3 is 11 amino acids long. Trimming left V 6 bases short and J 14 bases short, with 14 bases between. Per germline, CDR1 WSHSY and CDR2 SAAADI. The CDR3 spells CASRGQRDKFF. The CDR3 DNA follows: TGCGCCAGCAGGGGCCAGCGGGACAAGTTCTTC.

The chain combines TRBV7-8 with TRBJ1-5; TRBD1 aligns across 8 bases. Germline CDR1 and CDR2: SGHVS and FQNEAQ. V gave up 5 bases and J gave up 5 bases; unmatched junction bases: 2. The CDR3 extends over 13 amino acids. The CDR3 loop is CASSLDRDQPQHF. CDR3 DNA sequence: TGTGCCAGCAGCCTGGACAGGGATCAGCCCCAGCATTTT.

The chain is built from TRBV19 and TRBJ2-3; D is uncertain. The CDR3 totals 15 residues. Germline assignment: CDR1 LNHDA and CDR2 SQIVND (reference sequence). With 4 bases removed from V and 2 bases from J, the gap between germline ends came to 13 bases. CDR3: CASSNRVGFTDTQYF. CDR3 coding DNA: TGTGCCAGTAGTAACCGAGTCGGGTTCACAGATACGCAGTATTTT.

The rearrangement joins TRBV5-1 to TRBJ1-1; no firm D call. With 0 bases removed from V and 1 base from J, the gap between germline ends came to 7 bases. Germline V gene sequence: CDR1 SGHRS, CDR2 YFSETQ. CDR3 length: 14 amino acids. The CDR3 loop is CASSLVIPNTEAFF. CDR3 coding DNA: TGCGCCAGCAGCTTGGTTATTCCGAACACTGAAGCTTTCTTT.

The CDR3 sequence is CASNEGNEQFF. The DNA of the CDR3 is TGTGCCAGCAATGAGGGAAATGAGCAGTTCTTC. The chain has TRBV28 and TRBJ2-1, with TRBD2 as a possible D gene (5 bases). Trimming removed 7 bases at V and 7 bases at J, with 8 bases between. Germline values: CDR1 MDHEN, CDR2 SYDVKM. The CDR3 consists of 11 residues.

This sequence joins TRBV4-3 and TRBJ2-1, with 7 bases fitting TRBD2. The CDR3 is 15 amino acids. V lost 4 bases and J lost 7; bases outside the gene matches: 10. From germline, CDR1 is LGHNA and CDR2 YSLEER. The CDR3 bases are TGCGCCAGCAGCCCACCGGGACTACATACAAATGAGCAGTTCTTC. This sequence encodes CASSPPGLHTNEQFF.

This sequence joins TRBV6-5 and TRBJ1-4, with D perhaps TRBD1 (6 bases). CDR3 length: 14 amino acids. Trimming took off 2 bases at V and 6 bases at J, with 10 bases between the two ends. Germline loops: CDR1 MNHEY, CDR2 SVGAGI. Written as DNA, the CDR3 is TGTGCCAGCAGTTACATGGCAGGGGATGAAAAACTGTTTTTT. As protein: CASSYMAGDEKLFF.

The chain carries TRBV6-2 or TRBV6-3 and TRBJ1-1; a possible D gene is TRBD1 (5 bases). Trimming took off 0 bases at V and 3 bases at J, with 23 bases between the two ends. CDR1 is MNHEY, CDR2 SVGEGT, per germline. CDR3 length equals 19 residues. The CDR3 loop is CASSYSITPESKGYTEAFF. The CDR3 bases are TGTGCCAGCAGTTACTCGATCACGCCAGAATCAAAGGGGTACACTGAAGCTTTCTTT.

CDR3 region: CASSFHQTNTGELFF. In DNA form, the CDR3 reads TGCGCCAGCAGCTTTCATCAAACGAACACCGGGGAGCTGTTTTTT. V is TRBV5-1 and J is TRBJ2-2; D gene uncertain. The CDR3 length is 15 residues. The V gene's germline CDR1 is SGHRS and CDR2 YFSETQ. Trimming pared 2 bases from V and 0 bases from J, leaving 8 bases between.

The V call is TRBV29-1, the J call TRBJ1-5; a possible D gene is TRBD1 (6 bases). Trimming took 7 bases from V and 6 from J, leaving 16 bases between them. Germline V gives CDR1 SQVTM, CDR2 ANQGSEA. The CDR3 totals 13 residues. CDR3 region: CSGSQGWGQPQHF. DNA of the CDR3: TGCAGCGGATCACAGGGTTGGGGTCAGCCCCAGCATTTT. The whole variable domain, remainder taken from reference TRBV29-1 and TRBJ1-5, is SAVISQKPSRDICQRGTSLTIQCQVDSQVTMMFWYRQQPGQSLTLIATANQGSEATYESGFVIDKFPISRPNLTFSTLTVSNMSPEDSSIYLCSGSQGWGQPQHFGDGTRLSIL.

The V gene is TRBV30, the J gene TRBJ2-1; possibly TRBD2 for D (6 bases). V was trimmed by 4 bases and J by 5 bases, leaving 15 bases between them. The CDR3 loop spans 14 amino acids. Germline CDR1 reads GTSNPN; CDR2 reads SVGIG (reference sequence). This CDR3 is CAWTLTGAHNEQFF. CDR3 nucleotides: TGTGCCTGGACCCTGACGGGAGCCCACAATGAGCAGTTCTTC.

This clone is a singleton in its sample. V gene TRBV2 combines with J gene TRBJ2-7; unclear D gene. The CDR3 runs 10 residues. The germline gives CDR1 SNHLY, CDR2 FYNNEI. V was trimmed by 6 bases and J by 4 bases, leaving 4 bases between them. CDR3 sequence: CASSLYEQYV. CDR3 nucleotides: TGTGCCAGCAGCCTTTACGAGCAGTACGTC.

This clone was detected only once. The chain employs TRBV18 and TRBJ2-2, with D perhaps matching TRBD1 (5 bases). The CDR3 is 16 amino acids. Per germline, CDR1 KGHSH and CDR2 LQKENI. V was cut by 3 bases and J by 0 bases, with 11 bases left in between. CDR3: CASSPLGAANTGELFF. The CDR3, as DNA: TGTGCCAGCTCACCTTTAGGGGCTGCGAACACCGGGGAGCTGTTTTTT.